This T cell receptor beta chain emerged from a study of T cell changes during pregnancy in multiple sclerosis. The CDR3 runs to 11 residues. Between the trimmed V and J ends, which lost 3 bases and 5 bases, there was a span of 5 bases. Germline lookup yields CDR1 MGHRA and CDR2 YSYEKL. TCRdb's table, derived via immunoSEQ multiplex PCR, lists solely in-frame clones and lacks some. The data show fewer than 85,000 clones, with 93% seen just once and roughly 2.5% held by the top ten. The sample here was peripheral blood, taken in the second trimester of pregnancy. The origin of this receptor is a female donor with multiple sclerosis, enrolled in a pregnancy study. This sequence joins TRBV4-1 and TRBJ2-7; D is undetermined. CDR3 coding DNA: TGCGCCAGCAGCCAGGCGGACGAGCAGTACTTC. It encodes CASSQADEQYF.